This T cell receptor (beta chain) was identified during a study of blood T cells in healthy people across ages. Isolated PBMCs totaled at least 6.5 million in each sample. A J-beta primer mix and a sample-barcoded 5' primer were used in a second PCR of about 6 to 12 cycles. TCRdb itself ran the 5' RACE reads through MiXCR, one entry per CDR3 protein. The sample contains about 800,000 distinct CDR3 sequences, 25% of which appear only once. This clonotype was observed a few times. Germline lookup yields CDR1 SGHAT and CDR2 FQNNGV. The length of the CDR3 is 14 residues. Trimming took 4 bases from V and 4 from J, leaving 11 bases between them. This same sample was also part of a study on T cells of mothers and their children. From that second work: Every mother supplied over 8 million TCR beta CDR3 reads and every child several million.

The TCR comes from a boy aged 5-17 years in good health. What was sequenced was blood. This chain links TRBV11-2 with TRBJ1-3; D remains unclear. CDR3 residues: CASSSIRTGNTIYF. DNA of the CDR3: TGTGCCAGCAGCTCAATTAGGACCGGAAACACCATATATTTT.